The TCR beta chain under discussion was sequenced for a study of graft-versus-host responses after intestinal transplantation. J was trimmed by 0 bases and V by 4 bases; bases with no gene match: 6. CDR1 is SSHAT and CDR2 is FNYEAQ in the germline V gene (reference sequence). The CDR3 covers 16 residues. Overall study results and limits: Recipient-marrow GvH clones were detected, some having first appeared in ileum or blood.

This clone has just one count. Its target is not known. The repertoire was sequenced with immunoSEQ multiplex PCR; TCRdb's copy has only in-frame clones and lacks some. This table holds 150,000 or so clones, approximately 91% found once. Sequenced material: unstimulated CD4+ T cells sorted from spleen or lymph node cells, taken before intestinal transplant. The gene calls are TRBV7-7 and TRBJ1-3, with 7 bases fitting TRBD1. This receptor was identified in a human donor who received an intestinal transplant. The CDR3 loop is CASSSRRDSSGNTIYF. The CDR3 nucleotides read TGTGCCAGCAGCTCACGCCGGGACAGCTCTGGAAACACCATATATTTT.